This T cell receptor beta chain was sequenced in a study of blood T cell repertoires in COVID-19. Background on the study: Collection of acute and convalescent COVID-19 samples took place in the United States, Italy and Spain. PBMCs, B-cell-depleted T cells, or T cells were the source of the cDNA or gDNA that made up the material.

Trimming removed 5 bases from V and 5 bases from J, with 20 bases in between. CDR1 and CDR2 (germline): MGHRA, YSYEKL. The length of the CDR3 is 16 residues. This clone was detected only once. As originally analysed: Estimation of nucleated cell counts relied on the amplification of reference gene primers. Here immunoSEQ multiplex PCR was the method, and the copy in TCRdb shows in-frame clones only, minus some. D and trimming come from the DNA, and the V and J calls and clone size come from that table. The table includes roughly 260,000 clones, 88% detected once. The sample was peripheral blood. This clonotype was obtained from a man aged 60 to 69 who had recovered from COVID-19. The chain carries TRBV4-1 and TRBJ2-3, with D perhaps matching TRBD2 (5 bases). As DNA, the CDR3 is TGCGCCAGCAGCTCCCAAAACGGAGCGGAGCTAGATACGCAGTATTTT. Protein sequence: CASSSQNGAELDTQYF.